This T cell receptor (beta chain) stems from a study of T-cell memory formation after mild COVID-19. Study conclusions and caveats: Contracting clones, day 15 to 85, had balanced CD4/CD8, and later expanders favored CD4+.

Each CDR3 protein gets one entry after TCRdb re-called the 5' RACE reads with MiXCR. The table includes 350,000 to 550,000 distinct CDR3 sequences, more than 15% detected once. This clonotype was detected only a few times. Antigen specificity is unknown. The TCR originated in a man younger than 30 who had mild COVID-19 (a few samples of this study predate the infection). Cell type and time point are not known. The specimen was PBMCs or a T cell subset sorted from them (not recorded which).

The CDR3 protein is CASSFEQGILETQYF. The CDR3 DNA sequence: TGCGCCAGCAGCTTCGAACAGGGAATCCTAGAGACCCAGTACTTC. The chain uses TRBV5-1 and TRBJ2-5; maybe TRBD1 (6 bases). The CDR3 extends over 15 amino acids. V lost 2 bases to trimming and J lost 4 bases, with 15 bases between them. The V gene's germline CDR1 is SGHRS and CDR2 YFSETQ.